This T cell receptor (beta chain) came from a study of blood T cell repertoires in COVID-19. The overall study: The analysed material was cDNA or gDNA that came from T cells, B-cell-depleted T cells, or PBMCs.

Clinical history as reported by participants underpinned cohort assignment. Produced via immunoSEQ multiplex PCR; TCRdb's table is partial and in-frame only. The sample records about 220,000 clones, about 86% being singletons. CDR1 and CDR2 from the germline V gene are SGHTA and FQGNSA. V was pared by 3 bases and J by 5 bases, with 7 bases of the junction left unmatched. CDR3 length: 14 amino acids. The chain joins TRBV7-2 to TRBJ2-7, with 7 bases fitting TRBD2. Specimen: PBMCs or T cells enriched from blood (not recorded which). This sequence originates from a woman between 50 and 59 years old with acute COVID-19. CDR3 sequence reads: CASSFGGGWNEQYF. The CDR3 bases are TGTGCCAGCAGCTTCGGGGGAGGGTGGAACGAGCAGTACTTC.